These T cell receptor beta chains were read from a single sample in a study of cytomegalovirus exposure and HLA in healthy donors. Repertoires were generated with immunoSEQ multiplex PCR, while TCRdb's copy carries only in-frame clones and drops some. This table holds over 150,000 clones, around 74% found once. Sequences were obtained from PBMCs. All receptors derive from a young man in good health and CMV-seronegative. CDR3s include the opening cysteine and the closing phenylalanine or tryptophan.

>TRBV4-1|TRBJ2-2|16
CASSQVRGGASGELFF
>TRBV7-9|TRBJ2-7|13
CASRPGLSYEQYF
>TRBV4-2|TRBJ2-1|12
CASSLDRDEQFF
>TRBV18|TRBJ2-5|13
CASSGTGGETQYF
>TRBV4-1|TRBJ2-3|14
CASKGGYSTDTQYF
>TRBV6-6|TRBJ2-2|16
CASRGWAGARTGELFF
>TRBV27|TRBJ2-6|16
CASTSLGVNGANGLTF
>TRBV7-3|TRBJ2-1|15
CASSPGTGVYNEQFF
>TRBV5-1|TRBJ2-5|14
CASSAGTGKETQYF
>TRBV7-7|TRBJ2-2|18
CASSFHPGTGWGSGELFF
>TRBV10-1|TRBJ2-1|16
CASSELGYGAYNEQFF
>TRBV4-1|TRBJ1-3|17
CASSPRTVGNSGNTIYF
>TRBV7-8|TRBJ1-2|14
CASSRDRGRDGYTF
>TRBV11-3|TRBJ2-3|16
CASSTGTSGVTDTQYF
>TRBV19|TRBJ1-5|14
CARTNDRDDQPQHF
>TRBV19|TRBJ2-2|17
CASSSKAGTAIAGELFF
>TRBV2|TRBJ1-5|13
CASNGGLNQPQHF
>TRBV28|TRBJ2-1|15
CASSRSGGLLYEQFF
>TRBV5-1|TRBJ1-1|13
CASSLRQGGEAFF
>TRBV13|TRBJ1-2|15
CASSRSGGDHYGYTF
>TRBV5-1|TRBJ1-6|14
CASSGATGVSPLHF
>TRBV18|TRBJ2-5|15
CASSPPSGGPVTQYF
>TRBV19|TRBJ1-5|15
CASSITGTNNQPQHF
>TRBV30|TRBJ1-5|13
CAWSVVHSQPQHF
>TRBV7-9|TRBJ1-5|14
CASSRGGASQPQHF
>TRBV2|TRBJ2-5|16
CASRRGSGGPQETQYF
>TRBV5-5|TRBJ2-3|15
CASSLARGGTDTQYF
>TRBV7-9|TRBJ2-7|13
CASSTDRAYEQYF
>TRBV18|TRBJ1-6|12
CASSHQDPPLHF
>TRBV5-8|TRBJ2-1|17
CASSLLQGGRDNNEQFF
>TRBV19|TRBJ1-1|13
CASLRQGADEAFF
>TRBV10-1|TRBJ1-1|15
CASSSDRAPNTEAFF
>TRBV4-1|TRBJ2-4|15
CASSPDRSSGNSQYF
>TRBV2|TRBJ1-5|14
CASTEGQGSQPQHF
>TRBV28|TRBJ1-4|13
CASSLQGNEKLFF
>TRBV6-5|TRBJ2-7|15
CASTQTSGGAYEQYF
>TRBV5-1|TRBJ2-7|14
CASSLDLAGTYQYF